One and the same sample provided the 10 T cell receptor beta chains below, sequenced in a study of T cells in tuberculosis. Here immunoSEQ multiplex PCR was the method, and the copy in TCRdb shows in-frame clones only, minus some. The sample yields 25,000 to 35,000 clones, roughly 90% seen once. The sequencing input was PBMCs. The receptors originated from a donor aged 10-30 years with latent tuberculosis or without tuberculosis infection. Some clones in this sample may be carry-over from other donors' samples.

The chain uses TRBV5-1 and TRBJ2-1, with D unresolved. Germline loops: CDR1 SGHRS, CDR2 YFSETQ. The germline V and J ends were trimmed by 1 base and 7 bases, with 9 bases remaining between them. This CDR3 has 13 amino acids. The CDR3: CASSLWPENEQFF. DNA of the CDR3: TGCGCCAGCAGCTTGTGGCCTGAAAATGAGCAGTTCTTC. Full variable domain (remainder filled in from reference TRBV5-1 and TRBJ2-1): KAGVTQTPRYLIKTRGQQVTLSCSPISGHRSVSWYQQTPGQGLQFLFEYFSETQRNKGNFPGRFSGRQFSNSRSEMNVSTLELGDSALYLCASSLWPENEQFFGPGTRLTVL.

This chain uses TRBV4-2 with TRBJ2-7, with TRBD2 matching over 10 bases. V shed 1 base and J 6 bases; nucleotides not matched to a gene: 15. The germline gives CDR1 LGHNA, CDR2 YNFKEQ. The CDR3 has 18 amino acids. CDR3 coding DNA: TGTGCCAGCAGCCAAGTTCCCAGCGGGGGGGCCGATCGCCGCGAGCAGTACTTC. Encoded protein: CASSQVPSGGADRREQYF.

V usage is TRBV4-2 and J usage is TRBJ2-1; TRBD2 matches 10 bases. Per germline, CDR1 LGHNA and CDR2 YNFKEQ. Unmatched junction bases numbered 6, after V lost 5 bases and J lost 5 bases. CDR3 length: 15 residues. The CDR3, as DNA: TGTGCCAGCAGCGCAAGCGGGGGGGCGGACAATGAGCAGTTCTTC. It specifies CASSASGGADNEQFF.

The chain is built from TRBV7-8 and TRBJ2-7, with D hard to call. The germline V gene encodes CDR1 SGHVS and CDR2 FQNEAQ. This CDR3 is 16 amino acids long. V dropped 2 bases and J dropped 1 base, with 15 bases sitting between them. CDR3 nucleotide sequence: TGTGCCAGCAGCTTAAGTGAGGTGATCCGATCCTACGAGCAGTACTTC. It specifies CASSLSEVIRSYEQYF.

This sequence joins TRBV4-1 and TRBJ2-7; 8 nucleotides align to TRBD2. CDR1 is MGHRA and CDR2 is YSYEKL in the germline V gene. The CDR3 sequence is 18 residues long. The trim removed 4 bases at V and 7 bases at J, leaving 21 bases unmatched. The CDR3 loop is CASSRDRTSLSGSREQYF. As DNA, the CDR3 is TGCGCCAGCAGCCGAGATCGGACTAGCTTATCTGGTTCGAGAGAGCAGTACTTC.

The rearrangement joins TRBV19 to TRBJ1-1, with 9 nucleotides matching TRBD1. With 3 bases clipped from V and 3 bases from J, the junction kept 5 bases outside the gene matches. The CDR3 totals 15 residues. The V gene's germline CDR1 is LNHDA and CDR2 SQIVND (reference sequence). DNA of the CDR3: TGTGCCAGTAGTATCACAGGGGGCTCGTACACTGAAGCTTTCTTT. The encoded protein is CASSITGGSYTEAFF.

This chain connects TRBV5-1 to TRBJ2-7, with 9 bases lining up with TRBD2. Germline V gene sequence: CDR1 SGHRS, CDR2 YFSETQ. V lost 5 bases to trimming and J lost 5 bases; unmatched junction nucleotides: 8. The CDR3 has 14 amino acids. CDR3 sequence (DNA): TGCGCCAGCAGGCTAGCGGGAAAATTGAACGAGCAGTACTTC. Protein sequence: CASRLAGKLNEQYF.

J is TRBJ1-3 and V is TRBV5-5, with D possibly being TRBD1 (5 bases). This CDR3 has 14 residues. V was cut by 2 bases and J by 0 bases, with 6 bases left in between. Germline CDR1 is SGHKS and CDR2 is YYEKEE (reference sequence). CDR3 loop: CASSFQGSGNTIYF. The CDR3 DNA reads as TGTGCCAGCAGCTTTCAGGGCTCTGGAAACACCATATATTTT.

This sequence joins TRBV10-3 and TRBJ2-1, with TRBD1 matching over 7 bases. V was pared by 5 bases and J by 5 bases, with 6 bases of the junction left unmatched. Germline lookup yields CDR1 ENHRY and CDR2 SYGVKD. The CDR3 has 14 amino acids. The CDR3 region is CAISTGTEDNEQFF. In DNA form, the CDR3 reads TGTGCCATCAGTACCGGGACAGAGGACAATGAGCAGTTCTTC.

For the CDR3, the DNA is TGTGCCTGGAGTGTAAAGGGATACGACAGTAACTATGGCTACACCTTC. Translated, it gives CAWSVKGYDSNYGYTF. The rearrangement links TRBV30 to TRBJ1-2; perhaps TRBD1 as D (5 bases). This CDR3 has 16 amino acids. Germline assignment: CDR1 GTSNPN and CDR2 SVGIG (reference sequence). Trimming shortened V by 0 bases and J by 1 base, and 15 bases separated the two germline ends. Full variable domain (rest looked up from reference TRBV30 and TRBJ1-2): SQTIHQWPATLVQPVGSPLSLECTVEGTSNPNLYWYRQAAGRGLQLLFYSVGIGQISSEVPQNLSASRPQDRQFILSSKKLLLSDSGFYLCAWSVKGYDSNYGYTFGSGTRLTVV.